The 25 T cell receptor beta chains reported below all come from one sample, sequenced in a study of CXCR3-negative and CXCR3-positive naive CD8 T cells. The authors made the TRB cDNA libraries by 5' RACE using UMI labels. Following a re-call of the 5' RACE reads, TCRdb has one entry per CDR3 protein and lacks DNA. Seen in this sample are 46,000 or so distinct CDR3 sequences; the ten most common clones hold approximately 1.4%. The sequenced material came from naive CXCR3- CD8+ T cells from blood. Stated subset: CD45RO-CCR7+CD27+CD95- naive CD8+ T cells lacking CXCR3 (TNR3-). These receptors originate from a human donor in good health. Some clones in this sample may be carry-over from other donors' samples.

The chain links TRBV20-1 to TRBJ1-1. This CDR3 is 12 amino acids long. The germline CDR1 and CDR2 sequences are DFQATT and SNEGSKA (reference sequence). This CDR3 reads CSASSRATEAFF.

The rearrangement uses TRBV15 and TRBJ2-4; the D gene TCRdb calls, TRBD1, cannot be checked with no DNA. The CDR3 covers 16 residues. Per germline, CDR1 LNHNV and CDR2 YYDKDF (reference sequence). CDR3 sequence reads: CATSRGWGRGTNIQYF.

The chain uses TRBV14 and TRBJ1-2. This CDR3 region has 15 residues. Germline V lookup: CDR1 SGHDN, CDR2 FVKESK. CDR3 in amino acids: CASSLRTYSPYGYTF.

The chain uses TRBV12-3 or TRBV12-4 and TRBJ2-7; TCRdb's D call, TRBD1, is unchecked because there is no DNA. This CDR3 has 13 residues. The CDR3 sequence is CASRPGNSYEQYF.

The chain is built from TRBV4-3 and TRBJ1-2; TCRdb gives TRBD1 as the D gene, but with no DNA this cannot be confirmed. The germline V gene encodes CDR1 LGHNA and CDR2 YSLEER. The CDR3 covers 15 residues. The CDR3 loop is CASSQDRARENGYTF.

The chain combines TRBV7-6 with TRBJ2-2; TCRdb reports TRBD2, a call that lacks DNA to check it against. CDR1 and CDR2 (germline): SGHVS, FNYEAQ. The CDR3 extends over 15 amino acids. CDR3 residues: CASSPAGASTGELFF.

The chain joins TRBV7-8 to TRBJ2-1. Germline values: CDR1 SGHVS, CDR2 FQNEAQ. The CDR3 is 15 residues long. The CDR3: CASSLRGGAYNEQFF.

The V and J genes are TRBV9 and TRBJ2-1; the D gene TCRdb calls, TRBD1, cannot be checked with no DNA. CDR3 length: 16 amino acids. Germline values: CDR1 SGDLS, CDR2 YYNGEE. This CDR3 is CASSVGRQELYNEQFF.

The gene calls are TRBV9 and TRBJ1-3; the TCRdb D gene call, TRBD1, has no DNA to confirm it. CDR1 is SGDLS and CDR2 is YYNGEE in the germline V gene. The CDR3 sequence is 18 residues long. The CDR3 protein is CASSVAVDRAIAGNTIYF.

The rearrangement joins TRBV11-2 to TRBJ2-7; there is no DNA to check the TCRdb D call of TRBD1. The CDR3 has 14 residues. Looked up from germline, CDR1 is SGHAT and CDR2 is FQNNGV. The CDR3 protein is CASRDRGLSYEQYF.

The rearrangement links TRBV14 to TRBJ1-2; with no DNA, the TCRdb D assignment of TRBD1 cannot be verified. The germline V gene encodes CDR1 SGHDN and CDR2 FVKESK. CDR3 length equals 14 residues. The CDR3 sequence is CASSRWGDRDGYTF.

This chain uses TRBV29-1 with TRBJ2-7. The CDR3 is made up of 14 amino acids. CDR1 is SQVTM, CDR2 ANQGSEA, per germline. CDR3 sequence reads: CSVVPSQYEEEQYF.

The chain links TRBV20-1 to TRBJ2-7; the D call of TRBD1 rests on TCRdb alone, since no DNA is present to check it. The length of the CDR3 is 14 residues. In germline, CDR1 is DFQATT, CDR2 SNEGSKA (reference sequence). Here the CDR3 reads CSARAGGISYEQYF.

The rearrangement links TRBV14 to TRBJ2-7. Germline CDR1 is SGHDN and CDR2 is FVKESK. The CDR3 length is 16 residues. The CDR3 reads CASSPSLGMSSYEQYF. The whole variable domain, remainder taken from reference TRBV14 and TRBJ2-7, is EAGVTQFPSHSVIEKGQTVTLRCDPISGHDNLYWYRRVMGKEIKFLLHFVKESKQDESGMPNNRFLAERTGGTYSTLKVQPAELEDSGVYFCASSPSLGMSSYEQYFGPGTRLTVT.

The V gene is TRBV27, the J gene TRBJ2-5; TCRdb's D gene call, TRBD2, goes unchecked for lack of DNA. Germline CDR1 is MNHEY and CDR2 is SMNVEV (reference sequence). CDR3 size: 18 residues. CDR3 amino acids: CASSPIGLAGPQQETQYF.

The chain couples TRBV5-4 to TRBJ2-1; TCRdb gives TRBD2 as the D gene, but with no DNA this cannot be confirmed. The CDR3 covers 16 residues. Germline assignment: CDR1 SGHNT and CDR2 YYREEE (reference sequence). CDR3 protein: CASSTSGLAGMDEQFF.

This rearrangement joins TRBV12-3 or TRBV12-4 to TRBJ2-7; TCRdb proposes TRBD1, but this gene call is untestable without DNA. CDR3 size: 15 residues. CDR3 sequence: CASSPRTVLAYEQYF.

The J gene is TRBJ2-1, the V gene TRBV7-9. The germline V gene has CDR1 SEHNR and CDR2 FQNEAQ (reference sequence). This CDR3 contains 14 residues. The CDR3 sequence: CASSSAGDEREQFF.

The genes are TRBV29-1 and TRBJ2-1; TCRdb selects TRBD1, and the lack of DNA leaves this call unchecked. CDR1 and CDR2 from the germline V gene are SQVTM and ANQGSEA. The CDR3 spans 13 residues. CDR3 region: CSLTAQVNNEQFF.

J is TRBJ2-3 and V is TRBV28. Germline V CDR1 and CDR2: MDHEN, SYDVKM. This CDR3 region has 13 residues. CDR3 residues: CASSGRLTDTQYF.

The chain couples TRBV18 to TRBJ2-7; without DNA, the TCRdb call of TRBD1 cannot be checked. Germline CDR1 is KGHSH and CDR2 is LQKENI. This CDR3 has 15 residues. CDR3 sequence: CASSPGRGEKYEQYF.

The genes are TRBV20-1 and TRBJ2-5; no DNA is available, so the TRBD2 call from TCRdb remains unchecked. Germline V CDR1 and CDR2: DFQATT, SNEGSKA (reference sequence). This CDR3 has 14 amino acids. The CDR3 spells CSADSSPTRETQYF.

The chain employs TRBV28 and TRBJ2-7. Germline V gene data show CDR1 as MDHEN and CDR2 as SYDVKM. CDR3 length equals 14 residues. This chain's CDR3 is CASSDSGYIYEQYF. Full variable domain (outside the CDR3, taken from reference TRBV28 and TRBJ2-7): DVKVTQSSRYLVKRTGEKVFLECVQDMDHENMFWYRQDPGLGLRLIYFSYDVKMKEKGDIPEGYSVSREKKERFSLILESASTNQTSMYLCASSDSGYIYEQYFGPGTRLTVT.

This chain's CDR3 is CASSFTGADDVGYTF. The chain uses TRBV7-9 and TRBJ1-2; TCRdb's D call, TRBD1, is unchecked because there is no DNA. This CDR3 region has 15 residues. Germline V gene sequence: CDR1 SEHNR, CDR2 FQNEAQ (reference sequence).

The V gene is TRBV6-1, the J gene TRBJ2-7. CDR1 and CDR2 (germline): MNHNS, SASEGT. The CDR3 sequence is 14 residues long. The CDR3 protein is CASSERRSPYEQYF.